These 2 T cell receptor beta chains were all obtained from the same sample, sequenced in a study of glioma-infiltrating T cells. The iRepertoire nested amplicon-rescue multiplex PCR amplified TCR alpha and beta CDR3s from RNA. TCRdb fed the multiplex PCR reads into MiXCR, producing one record per CDR3 protein. The data show about 110,000 distinct CDR3 sequences, with less than 30% seen just once and 35% held by the top ten. The sequenced material came from glioma tissue, nonneoplastic brain tissue, or PBMCs (not recorded which). Receptors originate from a human donor with low-grade glioma or glioblastoma, undergoing nonglioma brain surgery, or in good health (not recorded which).

This chain uses TRBV29-1 with TRBJ1-1; 10 nucleotides line up with TRBD1. CDR1 is SQVTM, CDR2 ANQGSEA, per germline. The CDR3 consists of 12 residues. CDR3 region: CTSTGQGVEAFF. For the CDR3, the DNA is TGCACTTCGACCGGACAGGGGGTTGAAGCTTTCTTT.

This clonotype was counted ten times or more. The rearrangement joins TRBV11-2 to TRBJ2-1; weak D call: TRBD2 (6 bases). Looked up from germline, CDR1 is SGHAT and CDR2 is FQNNGV. The CDR3 covers 13 residues. Trimming removed 5 bases at V and 4 bases at J, with 9 bases between. CDR3 sequence reads: CASSPGGYNEQFF. As DNA, the CDR3 is TGTGCCAGCAGCCCTGGAGGGTACAATGAGCAGTTCTTC.